A single sample is the source of the 5 T cell receptor beta chains below, sequenced in a study of T cells in Graves' hyperthyroidism and ophthalmopathy. The CDR3 regions of TCR beta were amplified from RNA transcripts. TCR CDR3 regions were first amplified by RT-PCR with HTBI primers. TCRdb independently ran MiXCR on the multiplex PCR reads; one entry per CDR3 protein. Of 530,000 or so distinct CDR3 sequences in the sample, more than 15% were seen once. The specimen sequenced was blood. The source of these receptors is a woman in her late teens or twenties with Graves' ophthalmopathy.

This chain uses TRBV15 with TRBJ1-5; perhaps TRBD1 as D (5 bases). CDR1 and CDR2 from the germline V gene are LNHNV and YYDKDF (reference sequence). The length of the CDR3 is 13 residues. V was clipped by 8 bases and J by 6 bases, with 14 bases between them. The CDR3 region has the DNA TGTGCCACCGAGAGGGGCGAGGGTCAGCCCCAGCATTTT. Protein: CATERGEGQPQHF. Combining the CDR3 with reference TRBV15 and TRBJ1-5 gives the whole variable domain DAMVIQNPRYQVTQFGKPVTLSCSQTLNHNVMYWYQQKSSQAPKLLFHYYDKDFNNEADTPDNFQSRRPNTSFCFLDIRSPGLGDTAMYLCATERGEGQPQHFGDGTRLSIL.

This clonotype occurred many times. V usage is TRBV6-2 or TRBV6-3 and J usage is TRBJ1-1, with a possible D match to TRBD1 (5 bases). CDR3 length equals 13 residues. Trimming shortened V by 7 bases and J by 4 bases, and 13 bases separated the two germline ends. The germline gives CDR1 MNHEY, CDR2 SVGEGT. The CDR3 coding sequence is TGTGCCAGCACCGGAGTAGGGGCCACTGAAGCTTTCTTT. This encodes CASTGVGATEAFF.

This clonotype was counted many times. J is TRBJ2-1 and V is TRBV3-1, with 12 bases that match TRBD2. The germline CDR1 and CDR2 sequences are LGHDT and YNNKEL (reference sequence). The CDR3 consists of 16 residues. V gave up 4 bases and J gave up 10 bases; unmatched junction bases: 11. The CDR3 sequence: CASSPTLAGGPGEQFF. CDR3 in DNA: TGTGCCAGCAGCCCCACTCTAGCGGGAGGGCCAGGGGAGCAGTTCTTC.

The gene calls are TRBV29-1 and TRBJ2-2; D is unresolved. This CDR3 contains 13 residues. V was cut by 6 bases and J by 2 bases, with 10 bases left in between. Germline V gives CDR1 SQVTM, CDR2 ANQGSEA. This chain's CDR3 is CSVFFRNTGELFF. The CDR3 DNA is TGCAGCGTGTTTTTTCGTAACACCGGGGAGCTGTTTTTT.

This rearrangement joins TRBV6-1 to TRBJ1-6; 8 positions match TRBD1. The CDR3 is 13 residues long. J lost 6 bases, V lost 7 bases, and 2 bases had no gene match. Germline V gene data show CDR1 as MNHNS and CDR2 as SASEGT. CDR3 coding DNA: TGTGCCAGCAAAGGACAGGGTAATTCACCCCTCCACTTT. Translating gives CASKGQGNSPLHF.